These 14 T cell receptor beta chains share one sample of origin, sequenced in a study of blood T cell repertoires in COVID-19 (dated by TCRdb to 2018 to 2020). The receptor library was made with the immunoSEQ multiplex PCR assay. TCRdb provides this immuneACCESS table in a form limited to in-frame rearrangements. Some clones are lacking; in checked studies, under half of them reflect an unresolved V gene, and why the rest are absent is not known. The table for this sample lists around 190,000 clones; roughly 75% of them were counted only once. The ten largest clonotypes hold roughly 6.8% of the sample. Material: peripheral blood. These receptors were collected from an older man with active or convalescent COVID-19.

The chain combines TRBV6-5 with TRBJ1-2; TRBD1 is a possible D gene (6 bases). Germline lookup yields CDR1 MNHEY and CDR2 SVGAGI. The CDR3 is 14 amino acids. V gave up 7 bases and J gave up 5 bases, with 17 bases separating them. The CDR3: CASTPEVRGYGYTF. CDR3 nucleotides: TGTGCCAGCACCCCGGAGGTGAGGGGGTATGGCTACACCTTC.

The chain carries TRBV11-2 and TRBJ2-7, with D tentatively TRBD1 (6 bases). The CDR3 has 13 residues. The ends were cut back, 5 bases at V and 5 bases at J, with 13 bases in the middle. Germline lookup yields CDR1 SGHAT and CDR2 FQNNGV. The DNA for the CDR3 is TGTGCCAGCAGCCCCCCAGGGGTGCACGAGCAGTACTTC. Amino acids: CASSPPGVHEQYF. The full variable domain, in which reference TRBV11-2 and TRBJ2-7 provide the parts outside the CDR3, is EAGVAQSPRYKIIEKRQSVAFWCNPISGHATLYWYQQILGQGPKLLIQFQNNGVVDDSQLPKDRFSAERLKGVDSTLKIQPAKLEDSAVYLCASSPPGVHEQYFGPGTRLTVT.

The genes are TRBV21-1 and TRBJ2-7; the table's TRBD2 call for D was not verified on the DNA. TRBV21-1 is listed as a pseudogene. The CDR3 length is 17 residues. Written as DNA, the CDR3 is TGTGCCAGCAGCCCCCCGGGGTGCGTTGACCCCCGCTACGAGCAGTACTTC. As protein: CASSPPGCVDPRYEQYF.

The rearrangement uses TRBV5-1 and TRBJ2-5; 7 positions match TRBD1. CDR1 is SGHRS, CDR2 YFSETQ, per germline. The CDR3 spans 14 residues. The J segment lost 3 bases and the V segment lost 4 bases, leaving 6 bases of the junction unmatched. The CDR3 reads CASSLQGDEETQYF. DNA for the CDR3: TGCGCCAGCAGCCTTCAGGGGGATGAAGAGACCCAGTACTTC. Supplemented by reference TRBV5-1 and TRBJ2-5, the full variable domain reads KAGVTQTPRYLIKTRGQQVTLSCSPISGHRSVSWYQQTPGQGLQFLFEYFSETQRNKGNFPGRFSGRQFSNSRSEMNVSTLELGDSALYLCASSLQGDEETQYFGPGTRLLVL.

The gene calls are TRBV5-1 and TRBJ1-2, with 7 bases fitting TRBD1. CDR1 is SGHRS and CDR2 is YFSETQ in the germline V gene. V dropped 2 bases and J dropped 8; count of bases not matched to a gene: 9. The CDR3 consists of 14 residues. CDR3 coding DNA: TGCGCCAGCAGCTTTATCGGGACAGATGGCGGCTACACCTTC. It specifies CASSFIGTDGGYTF.

The gene calls are TRBV7-9 and TRBJ2-7; 7 positions match TRBD2. The V gene end was trimmed by 5 bases and the J gene end by 3 bases; junction bases not matched to a gene: 4. The CDR3 consists of 13 residues. The germline CDR1 and CDR2 sequences are SEHNR and FQNEAQ (reference sequence). CDR3 in DNA: TGTGCCAGCAGCCCTGGGACTATCTACGAGCAGTACTTC. This encodes CASSPGTIYEQYF.

The V gene is TRBV4-1, the J gene TRBJ2-1, with a possible D match to TRBD2 (5 bases). The CDR3 consists of 11 residues. Per germline, CDR1 MGHRA and CDR2 YSYEKL. V was clipped by 0 bases and J by 14 bases, with 8 bases between them. CDR3 sequence reads: CASSQETRKFF. The CDR3 region has the DNA TGCGCCAGCAGCCAAGAAACTAGAAAGTTCTTC.

This chain joins TRBV3-1 (or the pseudogene TRBV3-2) and TRBJ1-4, with D possibly TRBD1 on 5 matching bases. V was cut by 4 bases and J by 5 bases, with 11 bases left in between. CDR1 is LGHDT and CDR2 is YNNKEL in the germline V gene (reference sequence). This CDR3 is built from 14 residues. CDR3 bases: TGTGCCAGCAGCCTTAGGGGCTGGAATGAAAAACTGTTTTTT. Translation gives CASSLRGWNEKLFF.

The V and J genes are TRBV5-1 and TRBJ2-1; tentatively, D is TRBD1 (6 bases). The CDR3 contains 13 residues. Germline assignment: CDR1 SGHRS and CDR2 YFSETQ. Trimming stripped 5 bases from V and 7 bases from J, with 13 bases between. CDR3 in DNA: TGCGCCAGCAGAATTAACAGGGCTAATGAGCAGTTCTTC. Its translation is CASRINRANEQFF. Based on the CDR3 plus reference TRBV5-1 and TRBJ2-1, the full variable domain is KAGVTQTPRYLIKTRGQQVTLSCSPISGHRSVSWYQQTPGQGLQFLFEYFSETQRNKGNFPGRFSGRQFSNSRSEMNVSTLELGDSALYLCASRINRANEQFFGPGTRLTVL.

This rearrangement joins TRBV11-2 to TRBJ2-4, with D possibly TRBD2 on 6 matching bases. This CDR3 is built from 13 residues. V lost 6 bases and J 6 bases, leaving 12 bases between the germline ends. Per the germline V gene, CDR1 is SGHAT and CDR2 is FQNNGV. CDR3 amino acids: CASRTGLLNIQYF. The CDR3 region has the DNA TGTGCCAGCAGGACGGGACTCCTAAACATTCAGTACTTC.

The chain has TRBV12-3 or TRBV12-4 and TRBJ2-1; TRBD2 aligns across 14 bases. The CDR3 is 13 residues long. Trimming took 6 bases from V and 9 from J; bases not matched to a gene: 1. Here the CDR3 DNA reads TGTGCCAGCAGGGGGACTAGCGGGAGTGAGCAGTTCTTC. Translating gives CASRGTSGSEQFF.

The rearrangement uses TRBV6-5 and TRBJ2-7; tentatively, D is TRBD1 (5 bases). Germline lookup yields CDR1 MNHEY and CDR2 SVGAGI. The V end lost 5 bases, the J end lost 0 bases, and 11 bases lay between the germline ends. This CDR3 has 14 residues. CDR3 protein: CASSPPDSSYEQYF. The CDR3 nucleotides read TGTGCCAGCAGTCCCCCCGACAGCTCCTACGAGCAGTACTTC.

V usage is TRBV27 and J usage is TRBJ1-1, with 9 bases fitting TRBD1. Germline values: CDR1 MNHEY, CDR2 SMNVEV (reference sequence). V was clipped by 3 bases and J by 6 bases; unmatched bases: 2. This CDR3 has 13 residues. The CDR3: CASSFRQGAEAFF. The CDR3 coding sequence is TGTGCCAGCAGTTTTAGACAGGGGGCTGAAGCTTTCTTT.

The V and J genes are TRBV7-7 and TRBJ2-1, with TRBD1 matching 8 bases. The CDR3 runs to 15 residues. The germline V gene has CDR1 SSHAT and CDR2 FNYEAQ (reference sequence). With 2 bases clipped from V and 7 bases from J, the junction kept 7 bases outside the gene matches. The CDR3 bases are TGTGCCAGCAGCTTATACGGACAGGGTATTAATGAGCAGTTCTTC. Amino acid sequence: CASSLYGQGINEQFF.